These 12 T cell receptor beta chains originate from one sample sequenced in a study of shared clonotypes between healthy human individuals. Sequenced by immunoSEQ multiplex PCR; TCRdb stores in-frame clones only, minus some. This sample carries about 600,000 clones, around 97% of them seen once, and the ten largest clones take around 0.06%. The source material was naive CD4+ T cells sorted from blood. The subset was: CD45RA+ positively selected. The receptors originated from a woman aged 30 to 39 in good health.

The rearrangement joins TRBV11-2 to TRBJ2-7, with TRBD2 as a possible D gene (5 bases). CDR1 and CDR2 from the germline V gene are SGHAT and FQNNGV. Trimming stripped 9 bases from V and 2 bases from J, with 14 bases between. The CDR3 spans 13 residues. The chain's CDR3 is CASRSSRTYEQYF. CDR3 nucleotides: TGTGCCAGTAGGTCTAGCCGAACCTACGAGCAGTACTTC.

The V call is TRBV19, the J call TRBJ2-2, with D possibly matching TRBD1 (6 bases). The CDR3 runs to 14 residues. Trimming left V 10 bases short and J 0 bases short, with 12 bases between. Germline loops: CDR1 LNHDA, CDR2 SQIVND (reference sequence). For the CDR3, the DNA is TGTGCCATTTCGGACAGCACGAACACCGGGGAGCTGTTTTTT. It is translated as CAISDSTNTGELFF.

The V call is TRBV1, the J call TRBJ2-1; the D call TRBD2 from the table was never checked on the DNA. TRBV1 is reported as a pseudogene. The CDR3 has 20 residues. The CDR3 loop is CTSSQVTVEGRERPYNEQFF. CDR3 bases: TGCACCAGCAGCCAAGTTACTGTGGAGGGGCGGGAGAGGCCCTACAATGAGCAGTTCTTC.

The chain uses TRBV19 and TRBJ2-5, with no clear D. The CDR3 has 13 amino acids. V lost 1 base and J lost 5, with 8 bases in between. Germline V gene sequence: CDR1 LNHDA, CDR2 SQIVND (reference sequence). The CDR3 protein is CASSIAGGETQYF. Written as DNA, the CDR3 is TGTGCCAGTAGTATAGCGGGTGGGGAGACCCAGTACTTC.

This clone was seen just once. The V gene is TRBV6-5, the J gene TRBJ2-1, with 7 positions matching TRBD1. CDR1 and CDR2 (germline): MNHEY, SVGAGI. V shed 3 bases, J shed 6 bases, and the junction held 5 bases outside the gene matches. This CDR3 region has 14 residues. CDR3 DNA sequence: TGTGCCAGCAGTTATACAGGGGTCGGCAATGAGCAGTTCTTC. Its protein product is CASSYTGVGNEQFF.

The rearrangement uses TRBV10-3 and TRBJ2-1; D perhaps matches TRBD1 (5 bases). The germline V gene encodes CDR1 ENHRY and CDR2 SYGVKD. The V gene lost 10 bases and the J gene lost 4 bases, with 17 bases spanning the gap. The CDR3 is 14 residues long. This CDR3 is CATNPETAYNEQFF. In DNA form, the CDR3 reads TGTGCCACAAACCCCGAGACAGCATACAATGAGCAGTTCTTC.

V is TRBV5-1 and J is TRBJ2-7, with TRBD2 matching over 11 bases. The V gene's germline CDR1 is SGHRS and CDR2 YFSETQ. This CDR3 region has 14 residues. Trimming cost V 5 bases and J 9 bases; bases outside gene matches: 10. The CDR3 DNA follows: TGCGCCAGCAGTTCAACTAGCGGGAGTAAGGTGCAGTACTTC. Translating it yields CASSSTSGSKVQYF.

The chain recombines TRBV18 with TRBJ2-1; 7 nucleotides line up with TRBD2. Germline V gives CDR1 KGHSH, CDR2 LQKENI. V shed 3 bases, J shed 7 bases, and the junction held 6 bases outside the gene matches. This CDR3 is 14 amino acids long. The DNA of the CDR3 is TGTGCCAGCTCACCGGGGACTACCCGAAATGAGCAGTTCTTC. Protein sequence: CASSPGTTRNEQFF.

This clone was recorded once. The CDR3: CASSPRTSGGSGANVLTF. CDR3 DNA: TGTGCCAGCAGCCCCAGGACTAGCGGGGGCTCTGGGGCCAACGTCCTGACTTTC. The chain employs TRBV9 and TRBJ2-6; 13 positions match TRBD2. The CDR3 has 18 amino acids. CDR1 is SGDLS and CDR2 is YYNGEE in the germline V gene. V shed 4 bases and J 0 bases; nucleotides not matched to a gene: 4.

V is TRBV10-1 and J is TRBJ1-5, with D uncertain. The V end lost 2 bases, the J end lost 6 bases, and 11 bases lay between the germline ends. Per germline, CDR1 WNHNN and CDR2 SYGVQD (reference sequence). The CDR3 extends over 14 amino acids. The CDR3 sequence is CASSEKGAGQPQHF. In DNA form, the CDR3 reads TGCGCCAGCAGTGAGAAGGGCGCCGGTCAGCCCCAGCATTTT.

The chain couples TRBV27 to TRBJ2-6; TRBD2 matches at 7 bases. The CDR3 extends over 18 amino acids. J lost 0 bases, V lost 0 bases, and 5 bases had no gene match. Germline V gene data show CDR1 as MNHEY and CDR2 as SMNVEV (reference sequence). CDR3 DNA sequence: TGTGCCAGCAGTTTATCAACGGGGGGTCACTCTGGGGCCAACGTCCTGACTTTC. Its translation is CASSLSTGGHSGANVLTF.

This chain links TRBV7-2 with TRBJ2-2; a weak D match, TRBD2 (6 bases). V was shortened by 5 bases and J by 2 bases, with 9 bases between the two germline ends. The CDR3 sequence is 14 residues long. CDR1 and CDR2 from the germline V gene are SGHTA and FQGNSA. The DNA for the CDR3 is TGTGCCAGCAGCATTAGCGGAAACACCGGGGAGCTGTTTTTT. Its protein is CASSISGNTGELFF.